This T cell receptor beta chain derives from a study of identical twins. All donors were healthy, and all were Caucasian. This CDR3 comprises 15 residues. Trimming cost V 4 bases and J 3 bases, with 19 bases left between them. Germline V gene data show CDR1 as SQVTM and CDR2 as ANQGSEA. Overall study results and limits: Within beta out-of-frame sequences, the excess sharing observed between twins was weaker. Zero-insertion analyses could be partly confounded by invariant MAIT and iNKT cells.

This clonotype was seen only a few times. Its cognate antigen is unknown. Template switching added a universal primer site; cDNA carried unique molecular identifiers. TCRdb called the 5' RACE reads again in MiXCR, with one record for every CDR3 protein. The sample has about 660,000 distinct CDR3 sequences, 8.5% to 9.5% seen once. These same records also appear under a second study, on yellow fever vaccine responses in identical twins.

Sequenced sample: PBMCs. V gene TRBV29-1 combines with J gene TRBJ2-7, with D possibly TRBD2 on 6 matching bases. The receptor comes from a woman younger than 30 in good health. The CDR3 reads CSVVGLMGLNYEQYF. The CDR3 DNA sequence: TGCAGCGTTGTGGGTCTGATGGGACTGAACTACGAGCAGTACTTC.